Shown below are 26 T cell receptor beta chains from a single sample sequenced in a study of blood T cell repertoires in COVID-19 (TCRdb year 2020). Libraries came from the immunoSEQ multiplex PCR assay. This is the immuneACCESS table as TCRdb keeps it, with only in-frame sequences that have V and J called. A part of the clones is gone; compared with another copy, unresolved V genes explain less than half, and the rest is unexplained. A total of approximately 300,000 clones appear in this sample, roughly 85% of them only once. In total, the top ten clones hold 1.9% of the sample. The sample taken for sequencing was PBMCs or T cells enriched from blood (not recorded which). All receptors come from a woman aged 25 to 39 who had been exposed to COVID-19.

This clone was seen a handful of times. This sequence joins TRBV7-9 and TRBJ2-7; 7 bases line up with TRBD1. V was pared by 6 bases and J by 0 bases, with 5 bases of the junction left unmatched. Per the germline V gene, CDR1 is SEHNR and CDR2 is FQNEAQ (reference sequence). The CDR3 runs 14 residues. The CDR3 spells CASRPRDSSYEQYF. In DNA, the CDR3 is TGTGCCAGCAGGCCTAGGGACAGCTCCTACGAGCAGTACTTC.

This chain links TRBV21-1 with TRBJ1-6; TRBD1 was called by the table and not checked on the DNA. TRBV21-1 is labeled a pseudogene. The CDR3 has 16 residues. For the CDR3, the DNA is TGTGCCAGCAGCAAAGGGGGCAGGGGGACTAATTCACCCCTCCACTTT. Amino acids: CASSKGGRGTNSPLHF.

V and J are TRBV9 and TRBJ2-6; the D gene is possibly TRBD1 (6 bases). This CDR3 is 19 amino acids long. Germline CDR1 SGDLS, CDR2 YYNGEE. V dropped 4 bases and J dropped 1 base, with 21 bases sitting between them. The CDR3 bases are TGTGCCAGCAGCCCCAACTTCCGCAGGGGCAGTTCTGGGGCCAACGTCCTGACTTTC. Protein product: CASSPNFRRGSSGANVLTF.

The chain links TRBV7-2 to TRBJ2-2; TRBD2 matches at 7 bases. CDR1 SGHTA and CDR2 FQGNSA come from the germline V gene. The J segment lost 5 bases and the V segment lost 1 base, leaving 7 bases of the junction unmatched. This CDR3 spans 16 amino acids. DNA of the CDR3: TGTGCCAGCAGCTTAGAACTGCCTAGCGGTACCGGGGAGCTGTTTTTT. Amino acid sequence: CASSLELPSGTGELFF.

The rearrangement joins TRBV28 to TRBJ2-5; 11 bases line up with TRBD1. Trimming cost V 6 bases and J 4 bases; bases outside gene matches: 10. Germline CDR1 reads MDHEN; CDR2 reads SYDVKM. The CDR3 covers 16 residues. This CDR3 is CASSSAGTGGTETQYF. CDR3 in DNA: TGTGCCAGCAGCTCGGCCGGGACAGGGGGGACAGAGACCCAGTACTTC.

J is TRBJ1-2 and V is TRBV5-1; tentative D call: TRBD1 (5 bases). The V gene lost 2 bases and the J gene lost 3 bases, with 11 bases spanning the gap. This CDR3 is 14 amino acids long. Germline loops: CDR1 SGHRS, CDR2 YFSETQ. The DNA of the CDR3 is TGCGCCAGCAGCTTAGGAGGGGACGACTATGGCTACACCTTC. This encodes CASSLGGDDYGYTF.

The chain employs TRBV7-3 and TRBJ2-3; TRBD2 aligns across 10 bases. The CDR3 is 18 amino acids. CDR1 is SGHTA, CDR2 FQGTGA, per germline. V shed 8 bases, J shed 1 base, and the junction held 15 bases outside the gene matches. CDR3 DNA sequence: TGTGCCAGCTCTCGGGGCTTCACCGGGACTAGCGGCACAGATACGCAGTATTTT. This gives the protein CASSRGFTGTSGTDTQYF.

V gene TRBV5-6 combines with J gene TRBJ1-1; D remains unclear. The germline V and J ends were trimmed by 1 base and 0 bases, with 7 bases remaining between them. Germline assignment: CDR1 SGHDT and CDR2 YYEEEE. The CDR3 length is 14 residues. Here the CDR3 reads CASSLLQMNTEAFF. The CDR3 nucleotides are TGTGCCAGCAGCTTGCTCCAGATGAACACTGAAGCTTTCTTT.

V usage is TRBV4-1 and J usage is TRBJ2-7, with 8 bases fitting TRBD2. With V trimmed by 0 bases and J by 13 bases, 8 bases remained unmatched. CDR3 size: 13 residues. CDR1 is MGHRA and CDR2 is YSYEKL in the germline V gene. The CDR3 is CASSQESERELYF. CDR3 nucleotide sequence: TGCGCCAGCAGCCAAGAGTCCGAGCGGGAGTTATACTTC.

The V and J genes are TRBV24-1 and TRBJ2-1; no firm D call. The CDR3 spans 14 residues. Germline CDR1 and CDR2: KGHDR and SFDVKD. V was cut by 5 bases and J by 0 bases, with 7 bases left in between. CDR3 in DNA: TGTGCCACCAGTGGTTCTAGCTCCTACAATGAGCAGTTCTTC. As protein: CATSGSSSYNEQFF.

This clone occurred once. The J gene is TRBJ1-1, the V gene TRBV3-1 (or the pseudogene TRBV3-2); 12 bases map to TRBD1. Losses at the gene ends were 11 bases for V and 1 base for J; bases not matched to a gene: 11. The V gene's germline CDR1 is LGHDT and CDR2 YNNKEL (reference sequence). The CDR3 runs to 16 residues. CDR3 nucleotide sequence: TGTGCCGCCTCCGGGACAGGGGGCTTAACGAACACTGAAGCTTTCTTT. Translated, it gives CAASGTGGLTNTEAFF.

V is TRBV9 and J is TRBJ1-2; the match to TRBD1 covers 9 bases. Germline V CDR1 and CDR2: SGDLS, YYNGEE. The CDR3 covers 15 residues. V was clipped by 0 bases and J by 5 bases; unmatched bases: 5. Here the CDR3 DNA reads TGTGCCAGCAGCGTAGGAACAGGGGGCAGGTATGGCTACACCTTC. Amino acid sequence: CASSVGTGGRYGYTF.

The gene calls are TRBV2 and TRBJ2-2; tentatively, D is TRBD1 (5 bases). CDR3 size: 14 residues. Germline V CDR1 and CDR2: SNHLY, FYNNEI. Trimming removed 8 bases from V and 0 bases from J, with 10 bases in between. The DNA of the CDR3 is TGTGCCAGCCTAACAGGAGCGAACACCGGGGAGCTGTTTTTT. Translating gives CASLTGANTGELFF.

This clone was seen only a few times. This chain joins TRBV29-1 and TRBJ2-6; the D gene is possibly TRBD1 (5 bases). The CDR3 is 16 residues long. V lost 6 bases, J lost 0 bases, and 15 bases lay in between. Germline V gene sequence: CDR1 SQVTM, CDR2 ANQGSEA. The CDR3: CSVETDVDSGANVLTF. In DNA, the CDR3 is TGCAGCGTGGAGACAGATGTGGACTCTGGGGCCAACGTCCTGACTTTC.

The J gene is TRBJ2-5, the V gene TRBV10-1; 11 bases line up with TRBD1. This CDR3 spans 16 amino acids. Germline CDR1 WNHNN, CDR2 SYGVQD (reference sequence). V was clipped by 8 bases and J by 7 bases; unmatched bases: 15. As DNA, the CDR3 is TGCGCCAGCGGTCCGGGGGACAGGGGGTCTGCTGGGACCCAGTACTTC. The encoded protein is CASGPGDRGSAGTQYF.

This chain connects TRBV14 to TRBJ2-4; TRBD2 matches at 12 bases. This CDR3 has 17 residues. Germline V gives CDR1 SGHDN, CDR2 FVKESK. V shed 0 bases, J shed 3 bases, and the junction held 3 bases outside the gene matches. This CDR3 reads CASSQDPGLAGKNIQYF. For the CDR3, the DNA is TGTGCCAGCAGCCAAGACCCGGGACTAGCGGGCAAAAACATTCAGTACTTC.

CDR3 sequence reads: CASSQPLAGGFGNEQFF. In DNA form, the CDR3 reads TGTGCCAGCAGCCAACCCTTAGCGGGAGGTTTTGGTAATGAGCAGTTCTTC. This chain links TRBV4-2 with TRBJ2-1, with 10 bases lining up with TRBD2. The CDR3 contains 17 residues. CDR1 is LGHNA and CDR2 is YNFKEQ in the germline V gene. The V segment lost 2 bases and the J segment 7 bases; nucleotides outside the gene matches: 11.

This clone was observed many times. The gene calls are TRBV6-5 and TRBJ2-7; TRBD1 aligns across 9 bases. CDR1 and CDR2 from the germline V gene are MNHEY and SVGAGI. V trimming: 7 bases; J trimming: 6 bases; junction bases outside the gene matches: 4. The CDR3 length is 12 residues. CDR3 residues: CASTNRGREQYF. CDR3 coding DNA: TGTGCCAGCACTAACAGGGGGCGCGAGCAGTACTTC.

This chain connects TRBV28 to TRBJ1-3; TRBD1 agrees at 8 bases. Trimming cost V 10 bases and J 4 bases; bases outside gene matches: 6. The germline V gene encodes CDR1 MDHEN and CDR2 SYDVKM. The CDR3 runs to 13 residues. The CDR3 reads CATAGTGGNTIYF. In nucleotides, the CDR3 is TGTGCCACCGCCGGGACAGGCGGAAACACCATATATTTT. Drawing the rest from reference TRBV28 and TRBJ1-3, the complete variable domain is DVKVTQSSRYLVKRTGEKVFLECVQDMDHENMFWYRQDPGLGLRLIYFSYDVKMKEKGDIPEGYSVSREKKERFSLILESASTNQTSMYLCATAGTGGNTIYFGEGSWLTVV.

The chain carries TRBV7-2 and TRBJ1-3, with D unclear. CDR3 length: 18 amino acids. Germline values: CDR1 SGHTA, CDR2 FQGNSA. The ends were cut back, 1 base at V and 0 bases at J, with 16 bases in the middle. Here the CDR3 DNA reads TGTGCCAGCAGCTTAGGGTCGGAGAGACCGACCTCTGGAAACACCATATATTTT. Translated: CASSLGSERPTSGNTIYF.

The chain links TRBV27 to TRBJ2-7; a possible D gene is TRBD1 (5 bases). Germline-derived CDR1 and CDR2 are MNHEY and SMNVEV (reference sequence). Trimming left V 5 bases short and J 6 bases short, with 14 bases between. The CDR3 runs to 13 residues. The CDR3 sequence: CASSTWTPTEQYF. The DNA of the CDR3 is TGTGCCAGCAGTACATGGACACCGACCGAGCAGTACTTC.

The chain is built from TRBV6-4 and TRBJ1-5; 7 bases fit TRBD1. The CDR3 runs 13 residues. Germline assignment: CDR1 MRHNA and CDR2 SNTAGT. J lost 7 bases, V lost 8 bases, and 8 bases had no gene match. CDR3 residues: CASSTGERQPQHF. CDR3 nucleotide sequence: TGTGCCAGCTCAACAGGGGAGCGCCAGCCCCAGCATTTT.

The chain combines TRBV5-1 with TRBJ1-1, with no clear D. The CDR3 has 14 amino acids. Trimming took 4 bases from V and 1 from J, leaving 11 bases between them. The germline V gene has CDR1 SGHRS and CDR2 YFSETQ. The CDR3 loop is CASSIQERNTEAFF. The CDR3, as DNA: TGCGCCAGCAGCATCCAAGAGAGGAACACTGAAGCTTTCTTT. The whole variable domain, filled in from reference TRBV5-1 and TRBJ1-1, reads KAGVTQTPRYLIKTRGQQVTLSCSPISGHRSVSWYQQTPGQGLQFLFEYFSETQRNKGNFPGRFSGRQFSNSRSEMNVSTLELGDSALYLCASSIQERNTEAFFGQGTRLTVV.

This chain connects TRBV20-1 to TRBJ1-1; D gene unclear. In germline, CDR1 is DFQATT, CDR2 SNEGSKA (reference sequence). The CDR3 runs to 10 residues. Trimming took off 5 bases at V and 7 bases at J, with 8 bases between the two ends. CDR3 loop: CSAPRFEAFF. CDR3 bases: TGCAGTGCTCCCAGATTTGAAGCTTTCTTT.

This chain connects TRBV11-1 to TRBJ1-5; the match to TRBD1 covers 8 bases. Germline V gene data show CDR1 as SGHAT and CDR2 as FQDESV (reference sequence). The trim removed 8 bases at V and 4 bases at J, leaving 7 bases unmatched. The CDR3 is 14 amino acids. In DNA form, the CDR3 reads TGTGCCAGCGGACAGGGCAGGATAAATCAGCCCCAGCATTTT. Protein: CASGQGRINQPQHF.

CDR3 region: CATSHKGILETQYF. CDR3 coding DNA: TGTGCCACCAGTCATAAGGGGATCCTAGAGACCCAGTACTTC. The gene calls are TRBV24-1 and TRBJ2-5, with D perhaps matching TRBD1 (5 bases). Germline V gene sequence: CDR1 KGHDR, CDR2 SFDVKD. The CDR3 consists of 14 residues. V lost 6 bases, J lost 4 bases, and 14 bases lay in between.